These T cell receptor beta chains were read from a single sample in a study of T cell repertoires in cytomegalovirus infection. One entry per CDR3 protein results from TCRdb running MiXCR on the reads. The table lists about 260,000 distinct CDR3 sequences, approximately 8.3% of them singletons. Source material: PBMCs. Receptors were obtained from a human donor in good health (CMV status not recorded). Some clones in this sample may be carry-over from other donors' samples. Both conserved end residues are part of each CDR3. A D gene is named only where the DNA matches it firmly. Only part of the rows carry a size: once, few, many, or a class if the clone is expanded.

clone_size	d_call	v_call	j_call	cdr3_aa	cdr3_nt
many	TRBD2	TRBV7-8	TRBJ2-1	CASSSGLAGGGYNEQFF	TGTGCCAGCAGCTCCGGACTAGCGGGAGGGGGGTACAATGAGCAGTTCTTC
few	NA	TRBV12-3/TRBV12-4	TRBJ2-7	CASSLTPTSYEQYF	TGTGCCAGCAGTTTGACACCTACCTCCTACGAGCAGTACTTC
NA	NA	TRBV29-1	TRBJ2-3	CSVEVAADTQYF	TGCAGCGTTGAAGTAGCGGCAGATACGCAGTATTTT
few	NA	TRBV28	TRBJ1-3	CASSLFPGPIYF	TGTGCCAGCAGTTTATTTCCAGGACCAATATATTTT
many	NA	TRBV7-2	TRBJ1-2	CASSLIHQGPGYTF	TGTGCCAGCAGCTTAATTCACCAGGGGCCGGGCTACACCTTC
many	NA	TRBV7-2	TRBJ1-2	CASSLHRADGYTF	TGTGCCAGCAGCTTGCACAGGGCCGATGGCTACACCTTC
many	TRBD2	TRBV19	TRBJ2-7	CASSKPTGTSGYEQYF	TGTGCCAGTAGTAAACCCACCGGGACTAGCGGCTACGAGCAGTACTTC
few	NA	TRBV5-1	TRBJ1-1	CASRATGLMNTEAFF	TGCGCCAGCCGGGCCACGGGTCTGATGAACACTGAAGCTTTCTTT
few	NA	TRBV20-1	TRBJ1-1	CSARRMNTEAFF	TGCAGTGCTAGACGGATGAACACTGAAGCTTTCTTT
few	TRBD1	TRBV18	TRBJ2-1	CASSLQGALGNEQFF	TGTGCCAGCTCGCTACAGGGGGCTTTGGGCAATGAGCAGTTCTTC
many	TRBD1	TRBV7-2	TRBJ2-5	CASSSQGSRAKETQYF	TGTGCCAGCAGCTCACAGGGGTCTAGGGCTAAAGAGACCCAGTACTTC
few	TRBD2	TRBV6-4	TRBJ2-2	CASSDPCGREGPGGELFF	TGTGCCAGCAGTGACCCCTGCGGACGGGAGGGCCCCGGCGGGGAGCTGTTTTTT
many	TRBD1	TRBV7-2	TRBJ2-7	CASSRGQPSYEQYF	TGTGCCAGCAGCAGGGGACAGCCATCCTACGAGCAGTACTTC
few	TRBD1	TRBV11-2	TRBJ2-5	CASSRTGAETQYF	TGTGCCAGCAGCAGGACAGGGGCAGAGACCCAGTACTTC
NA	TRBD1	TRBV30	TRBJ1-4	CAWSITTGTEKLFF	TGTGCCTGGAGTATAACGACAGGGACGGAAAAACTGTTTTTT
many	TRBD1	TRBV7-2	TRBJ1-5	CASSSRQGGVQPQHF	TGTGCCAGCAGCTCCAGACAGGGGGGGGTTCAGCCCCAGCATTTT
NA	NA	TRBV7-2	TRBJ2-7	CASSRSGYEQYF	TGTGCCAGCAGCCGTAGTGGATACGAGCAGTACTTC
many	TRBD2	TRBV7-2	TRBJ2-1	CASSLATSGSRVQFF	TGTGCCAGCAGCCTAGCGACTAGCGGGAGTAGGGTGCAGTTCTTC
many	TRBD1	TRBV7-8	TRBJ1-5	CASSMGQGYQPQHF	TGTGCCAGCAGCATGGGACAGGGTTATCAGCCCCAGCATTTT
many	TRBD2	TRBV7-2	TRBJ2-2	CASSLRLARNTGELFF	TGTGCCAGCAGCCTCCGACTAGCGCGTAACACCGGGGAGCTGTTTTTT
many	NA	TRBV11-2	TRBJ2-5	CASSLEGSIETQYF	TGTGCCAGCAGCTTAGAGGGTAGCATCGAGACCCAGTACTTC
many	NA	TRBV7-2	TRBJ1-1	CASSPPQGRGTEAFF	TGTGCCAGCAGCCCACCCCAAGGACGTGGCACTGAAGCTTTCTTT
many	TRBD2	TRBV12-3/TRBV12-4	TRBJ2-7	CASSPGLAGLTEQYF	TGTGCCAGCAGTCCGGGACTAGCGGGATTGACCGAGCAGTACTTC
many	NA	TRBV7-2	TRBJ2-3	CASSYRGAGPDTQYF	TGTGCCAGCAGTTACCGGGGGGCGGGGCCAGATACGCAGTATTTT
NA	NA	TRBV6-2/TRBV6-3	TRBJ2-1	CASTVIRGSTGEQFF	TGTGCCAGCACCGTAATCAGAGGGTCAACAGGTGAGCAGTTCTTC
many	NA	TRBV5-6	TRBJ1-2	CASSLGGILYGYTF	TGTGCCAGCAGCTTAGGCGGGATTCTCTATGGCTACACCTTC